Listed here is a single T cell receptor beta chain. Its antigen remains unidentified. Generated by immunoSEQ multiplex PCR, the TCRdb table keeps only in-frame clones and is missing some. The table records about 420,000 clones, roughly 90% of them present only once. The V gene lost 3 bases and the J gene lost 2 bases, with 14 bases spanning the gap. Germline V gene data show CDR1 as MDHEN and CDR2 as SYDVKM. This CDR3 is built from 15 residues. These data are taken from a study of Ad26.COV2.S vaccination and SARS-CoV-2 variants. Findings of the study overall: Spike-specific TCR breadth ran higher among vaccine recipients than placebo recipients. TCR breadth and depth analyses may have underestimated total T cell responses.

Treatment of the sample: about 20 received Ad26.COV2.S at low or high dose, single or two shots; 5 received placebo; per-sample allocation not given. Sampling occurred on day 63 after the first vaccine or placebo injection. The study used a vaccine consisting of an Ad26 vector that expressed Wuhan-strain SARS-CoV-2 spike. The clonotype was recovered from a person aged 18-65 years who received the Ad26.COV2.S COVID-19 vaccine or a placebo. This sample comprised peripheral blood, obtained in a trial of Ad26.COV2.S vaccine versus placebo. The genes are TRBV28 and TRBJ2-7; possibly TRBD1 for D (6 bases). The CDR3 coding sequence is TGTGCCAGCAGTTTGTTAGGACAGACAACCTACGAGCAGTACTTC. This encodes CASSLLGQTTYEQYF.